The 26 T cell receptor beta chains below come from one sample, sequenced in a study of early T cells in non-severe SARS-CoV-2 infection. One entry per CDR3 protein results from TCRdb running MiXCR on the 5' RACE reads. The sample includes about 46,000 distinct CDR3 sequences, roughly 5.7% of them seen just once. This sample comprised whole blood, obtained at baseline. Every receptor here comes from an adult who was a healthcare worker with PCR-confirmed SARS-CoV-2 infection or an uninfected control (not recorded which).

This clonotype appeared many times. The chain uses TRBV20-1 and TRBJ2-7; possibly TRBD1 for D (6 bases). V lost 0 bases to trimming and J lost 7 bases, with 16 bases between them. The germline V gene has CDR1 DFQATT and CDR2 SNEGSKA (reference sequence). The CDR3 consists of 14 residues. The CDR3 loop is CSARDRGGAREQYF. CDR3 DNA sequence: TGCAGTGCTAGAGATCGTGGGGGCGCGAGGGAGCAGTACTTC.

This chain connects TRBV11-2 to TRBJ1-1, with D tentatively TRBD1 (6 bases). The CDR3 loop spans 12 amino acids. Germline loops: CDR1 SGHAT, CDR2 FQNNGV. With 3 bases removed from V and 8 bases from J, the gap between germline ends came to 10 bases. Here the CDR3 reads CASSFDRLEAFF. The CDR3 nucleotides are TGTGCCAGCAGCTTCGACAGGCTGGAAGCTTTCTTT.

The table lists this clonotype with many counts. The gene calls are TRBV29-1 and TRBJ1-4; the D gene is possibly TRBD1 (6 bases). Between the trimmed V and J ends, which lost 6 bases and 6 bases, there was a span of 17 bases. Germline-derived CDR1 and CDR2 are SQVTM and ANQGSEA. This CDR3 region has 14 residues. The CDR3 spells CSVERQVEDEKLFF. In DNA form, the CDR3 reads TGCAGCGTAGAAAGACAGGTCGAGGATGAAAAACTGTTTTTT.

This clonotype was seen repeatedly, ten times or more. The rearrangement links TRBV29-1 to TRBJ2-1; D may be TRBD2 (6 bases). This CDR3 contains 13 residues. CDR1 and CDR2 (germline): SQVTM, ANQGSEA. V was cut by 8 bases and J by 8 bases, with 19 bases left in between. This chain's CDR3 is CSPSLGGGDEQFF. The CDR3 nucleotides are TGCAGCCCATCCCTCGGGGGTGGGGATGAGCAGTTCTTC.

The table lists this clonotype with many counts. The chain uses TRBV7-6 and TRBJ2-1; 12 bases align to TRBD2. Germline V gene lookup returns CDR1 SGHVS and CDR2 FNYEAQ. This CDR3 has 15 amino acids. The V and J ends lost 5 bases and 6 bases, in that order; junction bases with no gene match: 5. In DNA form, the CDR3 reads TGTGCCAGCAGCATAGGGACTAGCGGGCTCAATGAGCAGTTCTTC. Translated: CASSIGTSGLNEQFF.

This clonotype appeared a few times. CDR3 amino acids: CASRLARGDRALEPQHF. For the CDR3, the DNA is TGTGCAAGTCGCTTAGCGCGTGGAGACAGGGCATTAGAGCCCCAGCATTTT. The chain links TRBV12-2 to TRBJ1-5; the table's D gene call, TRBD1, was not cross checked with the DNA. TRBV12-2 is classified as a pseudogene. The CDR3 length is 17 residues.

This clonotype occurred a few times. This rearrangement joins TRBV28 to TRBJ2-7, with D unresolved. Trimming took off 5 bases at V and 4 bases at J, with 15 bases between the two ends. Germline loops: CDR1 MDHEN, CDR2 SYDVKM. The CDR3 has 14 residues. The CDR3 sequence is CASSTAPVPYEQYF. CDR3 sequence (DNA): TGTGCCAGCAGTACGGCCCCAGTCCCATACGAGCAGTACTTC.

This clonotype was counted ten times or more. The V call is TRBV10-2, the J call TRBJ2-1; TRBD2 matches at 10 bases. The CDR3 consists of 16 residues. Per the germline V gene, CDR1 is WSHSY and CDR2 is SAAADI. Losses at the gene ends were 8 bases for V and 7 bases for J; bases not matched to a gene: 14. The CDR3 loop reads CASASSGSITGNEQFF. In DNA form, the CDR3 reads TGCGCCAGCGCCTCTAGCGGGAGTATTACAGGAAATGAGCAGTTCTTC.

This clonotype was detected ten times or more. This chain uses TRBV20-1 with TRBJ2-7; 12 bases are shared with TRBD2. Germline-derived CDR1 and CDR2 are DFQATT and SNEGSKA (reference sequence). After removal of 7 bases from V and 9 bases from J, the junction contained 19 bases not matched to a gene. This CDR3 has 16 residues. The CDR3 region has the DNA TGCAGTGTTCGGACTAGCGGGGTCCTACTACCGGCGTCGCAGTACTTC. Translated, it gives CSVRTSGVLLPASQYF.

This clonotype was seen more than once but under ten times. CDR3 region: CASSDRRAGTEAFF. CDR3 coding DNA: TGTGCCAGCAGTGACCGGCGGGCAGGCACTGAAGCTTTCTTT. The chain uses TRBV2 and TRBJ1-1; D remains unclear. CDR3 length: 14 residues. Germline CDR1 and CDR2: SNHLY and FYNNEI. The V end was cut by 3 bases, the J end by 4 bases, with 12 bases between.

The sample holds many counts of this clonotype. V usage is TRBV10-3 and J usage is TRBJ2-1, with D possibly matching TRBD1 (5 bases). The V end was cut by 2 bases, the J end by 6 bases, with 8 bases between. Germline CDR1 is ENHRY and CDR2 is SYGVKD. CDR3 length: 13 residues. The CDR3, as DNA: TGTGCCATCAGTGAGGACAGCCCCAATGAGCAGTTCTTC. It encodes CAISEDSPNEQFF.

In its sample, this clonotype was seen many times. This chain connects TRBV3-1 to TRBJ2-1; 12 bases map to TRBD2. Germline V lookup: CDR1 LGHDT, CDR2 YNNKEL (reference sequence). The CDR3 spans 15 residues. J gave up 7 bases and V 1 base, and 2 bases lay outside the gene matches. The DNA of the CDR3 is TGTGCCAGCAGCCAAGGACTAGCGGGGGTAAATGAGCAGTTCTTC. Protein sequence: CASSQGLAGVNEQFF.

Worth noting for this clonotype: A much larger clone is a single base away; this may be a read error. The rearrangement uses TRBV20-1 and TRBJ2-3; TRBD2 aligns across 7 bases. The CDR3 has 16 amino acids. Per the germline V gene, CDR1 is DFQATT and CDR2 is SNEGSKA (reference sequence). J gave up 8 bases and V 4 bases, and 18 bases lay outside the gene matches. For the CDR3, the DNA is TGCAGTGCTAATGATCCAGTGCTAGCGGCAAAGGGTACGCAGTATTTT. This codes for CSANDPVLAAKGTQYF.

This clonotype has at least ten counts. The chain couples TRBV20-1 to TRBJ2-3; 8 bases agree with TRBD1. The V segment lost 7 bases and the J segment 4 bases; nucleotides outside the gene matches: 13. CDR1 is DFQATT and CDR2 is SNEGSKA in the germline V gene (reference sequence). This CDR3 comprises 15 residues. The CDR3 DNA is TGCAGTGGGACGTTGGGGGGCAGGGGGCCAGATACGCAGTATTTT. As protein: CSGTLGGRGPDTQYF.

This clonotype has ten or more counts. This chain uses TRBV18 with TRBJ1-4; D unresolved. The V end lost 4 bases, the J end lost 2 bases, and 17 bases lay between the germline ends. CDR1 KGHSH and CDR2 LQKENI come from the germline V gene. The CDR3 length is 17 residues. CDR3 nucleotide sequence: TGTGCCAGCTCACTAAACAACTTTTTGGCGACTAATGAAAAACTGTTTTTT. The encoded protein is CASSLNNFLATNEKLFF.

This clonotype was seen ten or more times. The V gene is TRBV6-6, the J gene TRBJ2-5; no firm D call. In germline, CDR1 is MNHNY, CDR2 SVGAGI (reference sequence). Trimming pared 6 bases from V and 1 base from J, leaving 6 bases between. This CDR3 spans 12 amino acids. CDR3 nucleotides: TGTGCCAGCAGCTCATCCCAAGAGACCCAGTACTTC. It codes for CASSSSQETQYF.

This clonotype was counted a few times. The chain recombines TRBV28 with TRBJ2-1, with 12 bases identical to TRBD2. CDR3 length equals 16 residues. Losses at the gene ends were 6 bases for V and 3 bases for J; bases not matched to a gene: 6. Germline values: CDR1 MDHEN, CDR2 SYDVKM. The CDR3 DNA is TGTGCCAGCAGCCTACTAGCGGGAGGCCTCTACAATGAGCAGTTCTTC. Translating gives CASSLLAGGLYNEQFF.

The V call is TRBV21-1, the J call TRBJ2-7; the table names TRBD1, a call not compared with the DNA. TRBV21-1 has pseudogene status. This CDR3 spans 22 amino acids. DNA of the CDR3: TGTGCCAGCAGCAAAAAACCCCCGAGTAGGACAGAAAACGGCTATCAGTCCTACGAGCAGTACTTC. It yields the protein CASSKKPPSRTENGYQSYEQYF.

This clonotype occurred a few times. The gene calls are TRBV7-9 and TRBJ2-7; 7 positions match TRBD2. This CDR3 region has 13 residues. Unmatched junction bases numbered 12, after V lost 10 bases and J lost 6 bases. Germline CDR1 SEHNR, CDR2 FQNEAQ (reference sequence). For the CDR3, the DNA is TGTGCCACTGGCCTGGCGGGAGTCAGCGAGCAGTACTTC. Protein product: CATGLAGVSEQYF.

This clonotype was counted at least ten times. The rearrangement links TRBV3-1 to TRBJ2-1; TRBD2 matches at 14 bases. This CDR3 spans 20 amino acids. Germline trimming cut 3 bases from V and 3 bases from J; bases unmatched to any gene: 13. Germline V CDR1 and CDR2: LGHDT, YNNKEL (reference sequence). CDR3 nucleotide sequence: TGTGCCAGCAGCCACCCCGAGGGGACTAGCGGGAGTAGGAGCTACAATGAGCAGTTCTTC. Encoded protein: CASSHPEGTSGSRSYNEQFF.

This chain connects TRBV7-6 to TRBJ2-2; D gene ambiguous. Germline V gene data show CDR1 as SGHVS and CDR2 as FNYEAQ. The CDR3 consists of 16 residues. The V end lost 5 bases, the J end lost 1 base, and 14 bases lay between the germline ends. In nucleotides, the CDR3 is TGTGCCAGCAGCCGTCTTAGTATGGAGAACACCGGGGAGCTGTTTTTT. Residues: CASSRLSMENTGELFF.

This clonotype was counted at least ten times. The chain uses TRBV12-3 or TRBV12-4 and TRBJ2-3; 7 bases match TRBD2. The CDR3 runs 17 residues. With V trimmed by 5 bases and J by 0 bases, 11 bases remained unmatched. This CDR3 reads CASSPLTSSASTDTQYF. The CDR3 DNA sequence: TGTGCCAGCAGTCCCCTGACTAGCTCAGCTAGCACAGATACGCAGTATTTT.

This clonotype appeared a few times. The chain employs TRBV6-5 and TRBJ1-6, with D perhaps matching TRBD1 (6 bases). This CDR3 contains 17 residues. Trimming shortened V by 7 bases and J by 7 bases, and 23 bases separated the two germline ends. Germline V gene lookup returns CDR1 MNHEY and CDR2 SVGAGI. CDR3 nucleotide sequence: TGTGCCAGCACCAACCAGGGGCGGGGGATCGGGAATTCACCCCTCCACTTT. Protein sequence: CASTNQGRGIGNSPLHF.

The CDR3 reads CASSFDRVGANVLTF. DNA of the CDR3: TGTGCCAGCAGTTTTGACAGGGTTGGGGCCAACGTCCTGACTTTC. The chain couples TRBV28 to TRBJ2-6, with 7 positions matching TRBD1. The V gene end was trimmed by 3 bases and the J gene end by 3 bases; junction bases not matched to a gene: 2. The V gene's germline CDR1 is MDHEN and CDR2 SYDVKM. The CDR3 extends over 15 amino acids.

This clonotype was seen repeatedly, ten times or more. This chain joins TRBV4-1 and TRBJ1-1; 12 bases fit TRBD1. This CDR3 is built from 15 residues. Germline-derived CDR1 and CDR2 are MGHRA and YSYEKL. V lost 4 bases, J lost 6 bases, and 6 bases stayed unmatched. The CDR3, as DNA: TGCGCCAGCAGCCCGGGACAGGGGGCTCTGGCTGAAGCTTTCTTT. Its translation: CASSPGQGALAEAFF.

This clonotype was found many times. The genes are TRBV20-1 and TRBJ2-1; TRBD2 matches 9 bases. Germline V gene sequence: CDR1 DFQATT, CDR2 SNEGSKA (reference sequence). The length of the CDR3 is 12 residues. The CDR3 sequence is CGQAGGYNEQFF. The CDR3 nucleotides read TGCGGTCAAGCGGGAGGCTACAATGAGCAGTTCTTC.